The 6 T cell receptor beta chains below all came from one sample that was sequenced in a study of blood T cell repertoires in COVID-19. Sequencing was performed with immunoSEQ multiplex PCR; in TCRdb, only in-frame clones are kept and a portion is missing. This sample yields 250,000 or so clones, of which around four fifths are seen a single time; 4.2% belongs to the top ten. Sequencing input: peripheral blood. The receptors here all came from a man in his sixties with acute or convalescent COVID-19.

J is TRBJ2-3 and V is TRBV6-5, with D possibly being TRBD1 (5 bases). The germline V and J ends were trimmed by 0 bases and 3 bases, with 7 bases remaining between them. The CDR3 has 14 residues. Germline CDR1 reads MNHEY; CDR2 reads SVGAGI. The CDR3 is CASSYSRQTDTQYF. The CDR3 DNA reads as TGTGCCAGCAGTTACTCGAGACAGACAGATACGCAGTATTTT.

This clone showed up just a few times. This chain uses TRBV29-1 with TRBJ1-1, with TRBD1 identical over 7 bases. The CDR3 has 14 amino acids. CDR1 SQVTM and CDR2 ANQGSEA come from the germline V gene. The ends lost 3 bases at V and 1 base at J; junction bases unmatched: 5. The DNA of the CDR3 is TGCAGCGTTGATTCTGGGACAGCGAACACTGAAGCTTTCTTT. The encoded protein is CSVDSGTANTEAFF.

V and J are TRBV30 and TRBJ1-2; TRBD1 is a possible D gene (5 bases). With 7 bases removed from V and 7 bases from J, the gap between germline ends came to 13 bases. The CDR3 has 11 residues. Germline lookup yields CDR1 GTSNPN and CDR2 SVGIG (reference sequence). For the CDR3, the DNA is TGTGCCTCCTCCGCGACAGCTGGCTACACCTTC. As protein: CASSATAGYTF.

This chain joins TRBV4-2 and TRBJ2-3, with TRBD2 identical over 9 bases. J gave up 5 bases and V 0 bases, and 3 bases lay outside the gene matches. The length of the CDR3 is 15 residues. Germline lookup yields CDR1 LGHNA and CDR2 YNFKEQ. The CDR3, as DNA: TGTGCCAGCAGCCAAGATCCTAGCGGGATAGATACGCAGTATTTT. Amino acid sequence: CASSQDPSGIDTQYF.

The chain is built from TRBV3-1 (or the pseudogene TRBV3-2) and TRBJ2-7, with 8 bases lining up with TRBD1. Trimming cost V 4 bases and J 4 bases; bases outside gene matches: 6. The CDR3 runs to 14 residues. CDR1 and CDR2 from the germline V gene are LGHDT and YNNKEL (reference sequence). The CDR3 bases are TGTGCCAGCAGCCGGGGGACAGGTTCTTACGAGCAGTACTTC. Translating gives CASSRGTGSYEQYF.

This sequence joins TRBV15 and TRBJ2-2; TRBD1 matches 9 bases. The V and J ends lost 3 bases and 5 bases, in that order; junction bases with no gene match: 13. Germline lookup yields CDR1 LNHNV and CDR2 YYDKDF (reference sequence). The CDR3 loop spans 18 amino acids. CDR3 in DNA: TGTGCCACCAGCAGCCTGCGGCTCGGACAGGGGAGTACCGGGGAGCTGTTTTTT. Amino acids: CATSSLRLGQGSTGELFF.